This TCR beta chain was captured in a study of shared clonotypes between healthy human individuals. In regard to this clone: Its antigen is unidentified.

Study results and limitations: Limitation of the genetic and exposure-history diversity represented came from the few donors.

CDR1 and CDR2 (germline): LGHNA, YNFKEQ. The CDR3 is 17 residues long. The authors sequenced unsorted PBMC DNA on ten immunoSEQ deep assay plates. How the authors handled the data: Junction-only sequences without quality scores came from ImmunoSEQ, so filtering differed. Clones were sequenced by immunoSEQ multiplex PCR, and TCRdb holds only the in-frame ones, with some missing. V and J calls and clone size are those listed in that table; D and trimming were worked out from the DNA. This sample has about 490,000 clones, with about 79% found just once. The clonotype originates from a woman aged 40-49 years in good health. Some clones in this sample may be carry-over from other donors' samples. Input material: PBMCs. The chain uses TRBV4-2 and TRBJ2-5, with a tentative D call TRBD2 (6 bases). The DNA end lines up better with TRBJ2-7; the J call may be wrong. CDR3 sequence (DNA): TGTGCCAGCAGCCAAGATGACGCCCGGAGGGGCCCCTACGAGCAGTACTTC. This sequence encodes CASSQDDARRGPYEQYF.